The rows below give T cell receptor beta chains drawn from one sample of a study of blood T cell repertoires in COVID-19. Sequenced by immunoSEQ multiplex PCR; TCRdb stores in-frame clones only, minus some. This table has nearly 110,000 clones, around 83% appearing once. The sequenced sample consisted of peripheral blood. All receptors derive from a man in his 70s with acute or convalescent COVID-19. CDR3s include the opening cysteine and the closing phenylalanine or tryptophan. The D gene is left open where the match is weak. The size entry is marked missing in some rows and otherwise reads once, few, many or a size class.

V gene	clone size	D gene	J gene	CDR3 DNA	CDR3 protein
TRBV25-1	-	TRBD1	TRBJ1-1	TGTGCCAGCAGTAAGACAGCGACAGGGGCTTTCTTT	CASSKTATGAFF
TRBV10-3	-	-	TRBJ2-7	TGTGCCATCAGTGATGGGGGCGGATACGAGCAGTACTTC	CAISDGGGYEQYF
TRBV7-9	-	TRBD1	TRBJ1-6	TGTGCCAGCGAGACAGGGGGCAGCTCCTATAATTCACCCCTCCACTTT	CASETGGSSYNSPLHF
TRBV25-1	-	TRBD1	TRBJ2-5	TGTGCCAGCAGCCGACAGGGTGGGGAGACCCAGTACTTC	CASSRQGGETQYF
TRBV24-1	-	-	TRBJ1-1	TGTGCCACCAGTGACTTCGACAGGTTGAGAACTGAAGCTTTCTTT	CATSDFDRLRTEAFF
TRBV5-1	few	-	TRBJ2-1	TGCGCCAGCAGCTTGGCACCCGGGACTTCCGATTACAATGAGCAGTTCTTC	CASSLAPGTSDYNEQFF
TRBV19	-	-	TRBJ2-3	TGTGCCAGTAGTATTACGGCAGCAAGGGGGGATACGCAGTATTTT	CASSITAARGDTQYF
TRBV5-4	-	TRBD1	TRBJ2-7	TGTGCCAGCAGCTTGCCGGGACAGGTAACCTACGAGCAGTACTTC	CASSLPGQVTYEQYF
TRBV7-2	-	-	TRBJ2-4	TGTGCCAGCAGCCGCCCGAGAGGGAGTCTAACCAAAAACATTCAGTACTTC	CASSRPRGSLTKNIQYF
TRBV4-3	-	-	TRBJ2-3	TGCGCCAGCAGCCAGGGAAAGGGGGGGTCGGTAGATACGCAGTATTTT	CASSQGKGGSVDTQYF
TRBV6-1	-	TRBD1	TRBJ1-5	TGTGCCAGCAGTGAGACACAGGGGGCGAGTAATCAGCCCCAGCATTTT	CASSETQGASNQPQHF
TRBV13	-	TRBD1	TRBJ1-1	TGTGCCAGCAGCTTCCAGGGGGCAGGGAGCACTGAAGCTTTCTTT	CASSFQGAGSTEAFF
TRBV12-3/TRBV12-4	-	-	TRBJ2-3	TGTGCCAGTTATACAGATACGCAGTATTTT	CASYTDTQYF
TRBV6-5	once	-	TRBJ2-3	TGTGCCAGCAGTTACCAGGGGGGCCGCACAGATACGCAGTATTTT	CASSYQGGRTDTQYF
TRBV6-5	-	TRBD1	TRBJ1-2	TGTGCCAGCAGTAGGGGGGACAGCCACTGGGCGGGCTACACCTTC	CASSRGDSHWAGYTF
TRBV6-5	-	-	TRBJ1-2	TGTGCCAGCACCATTTCTGCGGTGGAGAACTATGGCTACACCTTC	CASTISAVENYGYTF
TRBV18	-	TRBD1	TRBJ1-5	TGTGCCAGCTCACCACCCGTCGCAGGGGGGTATCAGCCCCAGCATTTT	CASSPPVAGGYQPQHF
TRBV5-4	-	TRBD1	TRBJ2-2	TGTGCCCACCGGGACAGGAGCACCGGGGAGCTGTTTTTT	CAHRDRSTGELFF
TRBV7-8	-	TRBD1	TRBJ2-2	TGTGCCAGCAGCGAGACAGGGGTCACCGGGGAGCTGTTTTTT	CASSETGVTGELFF
TRBV20-1	-	-	TRBJ1-4	TGCAGTGCTAGAGAACAGGAAAAACTGTTTTTT	CSAREQEKLFF
TRBV6-6	-	TRBD1	TRBJ1-4	TGTGCCAGCAGTCAACACAGGGGCACTAATGAAAAACTGTTTTTT	CASSQHRGTNEKLFF
TRBV7-6	few	-	TRBJ2-1	TGTGCCAGCAGCTCCAGGGGCCATGAGCAGTTCTTC	CASSSRGHEQFF
TRBV19	-	-	TRBJ1-3	TGTGCCAGTAAACCAAAGGACATCTCTGGAAACACCATATATTTT	CASKPKDISGNTIYF
TRBV19	once	-	TRBJ2-3	TGTGCCAGTCGTCAGGGAACCCTTAGCACAGATACGCAGTATTTT	CASRQGTLSTDTQYF
TRBV25-1	-	-	TRBJ1-5	TGTGCCAGCAGTGAATGGGGGGGGACTGGCAATCAGCCCCAGCATTTT	CASSEWGGTGNQPQHF
TRBV27	-	-	TRBJ1-1	TGTGCCAGCAGTTTATCGCCCGTAGGGGGGGCTGGGACTGAAGCTTTCTTT	CASSLSPVGGAGTEAFF
TRBV19	few	-	TRBJ2-3	TGTGCCAGTAGTATAAAGACGGGGACAGATACGCAGTATTTT	CASSIKTGTDTQYF
TRBV7-2	-	TRBD1	TRBJ2-1	TGTGCCAGCAGCGCCGGGACAGTCTCCTACAATGAGCAGTTCTTC	CASSAGTVSYNEQFF
TRBV5-1	-	-	TRBJ1-6	TGCGCCAGCAGCCAGGGGAACAATTCACCCCTCCACTTT	CASSQGNNSPLHF
TRBV18	-	-	TRBJ2-4	TGTGCCAGCTCACCACTAGGGACAAGCGAGGCAATAGCCAAAAACATTCAGTACTTC	CASSPLGTSEAIAKNIQYF
TRBV19	-	-	TRBJ1-3	TGTGCCAGTGCTCTTCCGAGCTCTGGAAACACCATATATTTT	CASALPSSGNTIYF
TRBV28	-	TRBD1	TRBJ1-6	TGTGCCAGCAGTTCACCGGGACAGGGCTACTATAATTCACCCCTCCACTTT	CASSSPGQGYYNSPLHF
TRBV7-6	-	-	TRBJ1-4	TGTGCCAGCAGCTTAGGTTCAGGGTCTGAAAAACTGTTTTTT	CASSLGSGSEKLFF
TRBV24-1	-	-	TRBJ1-2	TGTGCCACCAGTAGTTCGGACACGTTTTCGAGCTACACCTTC	CATSSSDTFSSYTF
TRBV19	-	TRBD1	TRBJ2-7	TGTGCCAGTAGTATCAGACAGGGGTCCCGCGAGCAGTACTTC	CASSIRQGSREQYF
TRBV6-1	-	-	TRBJ1-5	TGTGCCAGCAGTGAAGCCCCGACAGGCCGCAATCAGCCCCAGCATTTT	CASSEAPTGRNQPQHF
TRBV5-1	-	-	TRBJ1-6	TGCGCCAGCAGCTTGGGTGTGAGTAATTCACCCCTCCACTTT	CASSLGVSNSPLHF
TRBV10-3	-	-	TRBJ1-1	TGTGCCATCAGCGGGGGGGACACTGAAGCTTTCTTT	CAISGGDTEAFF